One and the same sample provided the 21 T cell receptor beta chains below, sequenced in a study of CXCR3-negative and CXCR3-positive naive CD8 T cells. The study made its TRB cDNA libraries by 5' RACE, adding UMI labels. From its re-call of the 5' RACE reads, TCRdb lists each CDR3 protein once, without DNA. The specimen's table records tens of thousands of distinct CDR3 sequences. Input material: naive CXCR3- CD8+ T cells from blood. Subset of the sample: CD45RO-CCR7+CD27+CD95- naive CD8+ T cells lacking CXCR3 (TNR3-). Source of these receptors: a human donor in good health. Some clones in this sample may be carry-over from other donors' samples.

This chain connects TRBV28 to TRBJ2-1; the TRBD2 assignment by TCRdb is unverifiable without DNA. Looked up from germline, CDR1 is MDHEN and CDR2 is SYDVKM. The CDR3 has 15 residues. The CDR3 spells CASRVGLADYNEQFF.

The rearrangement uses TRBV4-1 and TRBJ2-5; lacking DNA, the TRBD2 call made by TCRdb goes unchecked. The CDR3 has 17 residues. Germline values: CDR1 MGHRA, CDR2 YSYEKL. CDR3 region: CASSPSGSGGARETQYF.

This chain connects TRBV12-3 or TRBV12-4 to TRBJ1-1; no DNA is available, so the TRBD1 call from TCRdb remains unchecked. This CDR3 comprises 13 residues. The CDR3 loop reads CASSSPGTPEAFF.

The CDR3 reads CASSLFQGGTEAFF. The J gene is TRBJ1-1, the V gene TRBV5-1; TCRdb returns TRBD1, unconfirmable since there is no DNA. Germline values: CDR1 SGHRS, CDR2 YFSETQ. This CDR3 has 14 residues.

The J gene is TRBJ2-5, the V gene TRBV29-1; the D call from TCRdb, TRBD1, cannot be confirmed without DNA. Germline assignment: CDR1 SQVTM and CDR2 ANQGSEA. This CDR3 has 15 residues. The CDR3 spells CSVEEWDPVQETQYF.

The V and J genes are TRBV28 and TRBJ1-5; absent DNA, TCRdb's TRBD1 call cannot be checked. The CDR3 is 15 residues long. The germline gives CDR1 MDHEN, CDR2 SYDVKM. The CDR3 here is CASRGGAGSNQPQHF.

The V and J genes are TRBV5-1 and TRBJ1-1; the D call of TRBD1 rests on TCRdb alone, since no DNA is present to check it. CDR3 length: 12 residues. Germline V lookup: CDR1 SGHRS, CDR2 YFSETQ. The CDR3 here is CASSSGDTEAFF. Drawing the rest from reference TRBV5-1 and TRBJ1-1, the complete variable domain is KAGVTQTPRYLIKTRGQQVTLSCSPISGHRSVSWYQQTPGQGLQFLFEYFSETQRNKGNFPGRFSGRQFSNSRSEMNVSTLELGDSALYLCASSSGDTEAFFGQGTRLTVV.

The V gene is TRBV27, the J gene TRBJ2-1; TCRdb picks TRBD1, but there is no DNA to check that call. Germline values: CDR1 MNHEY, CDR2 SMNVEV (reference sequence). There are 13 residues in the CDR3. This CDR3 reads CASGPLGGNEQFF.

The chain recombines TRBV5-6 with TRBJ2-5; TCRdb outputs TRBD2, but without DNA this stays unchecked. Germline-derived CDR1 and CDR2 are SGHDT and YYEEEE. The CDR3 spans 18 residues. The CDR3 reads CASTIEPVSRGGAETQYF.

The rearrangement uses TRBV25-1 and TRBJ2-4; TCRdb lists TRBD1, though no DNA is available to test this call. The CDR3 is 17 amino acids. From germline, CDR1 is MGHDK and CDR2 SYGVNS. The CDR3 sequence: CASSEWSGGAAQDIQYF. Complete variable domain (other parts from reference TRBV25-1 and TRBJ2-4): EADIYQTPRYLVIGTGKKITLECSQTMGHDKMYWYQQDPGMELHLIHYSYGVNSTEKGDLSSESTVSRIRTEHFPLTLESARPSHTSQYLCASSEWSGGAAQDIQYFGAGTRLSVL.

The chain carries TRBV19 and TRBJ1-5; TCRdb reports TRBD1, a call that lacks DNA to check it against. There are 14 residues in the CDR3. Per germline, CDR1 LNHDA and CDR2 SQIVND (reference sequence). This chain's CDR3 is CASSDRPSNQPQHF.

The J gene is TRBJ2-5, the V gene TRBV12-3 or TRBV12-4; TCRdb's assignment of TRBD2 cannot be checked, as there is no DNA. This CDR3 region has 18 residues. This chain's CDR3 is CASSPGTSGGDFQETQYF.

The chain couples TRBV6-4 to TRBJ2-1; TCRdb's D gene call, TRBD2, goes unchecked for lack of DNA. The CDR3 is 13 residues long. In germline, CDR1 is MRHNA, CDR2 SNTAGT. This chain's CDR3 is CASSDSGHNEQFF.

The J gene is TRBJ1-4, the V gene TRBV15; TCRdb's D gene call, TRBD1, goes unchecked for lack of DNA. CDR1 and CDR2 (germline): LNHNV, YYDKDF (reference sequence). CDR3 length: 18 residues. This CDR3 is CATSRDRTGTNHNEKLFF.

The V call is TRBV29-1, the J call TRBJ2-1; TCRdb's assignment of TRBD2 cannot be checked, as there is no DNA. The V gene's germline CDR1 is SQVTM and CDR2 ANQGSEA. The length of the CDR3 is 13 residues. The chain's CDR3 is CSVEMLADNEQFF.

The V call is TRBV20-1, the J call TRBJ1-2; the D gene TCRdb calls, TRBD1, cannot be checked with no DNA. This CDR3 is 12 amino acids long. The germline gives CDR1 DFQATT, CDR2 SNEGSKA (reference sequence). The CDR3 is CSAPDREIGYTF.

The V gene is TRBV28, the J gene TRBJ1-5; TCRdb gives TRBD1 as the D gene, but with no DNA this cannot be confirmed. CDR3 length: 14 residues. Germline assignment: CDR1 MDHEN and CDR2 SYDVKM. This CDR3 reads CASSLWTAREPQHF.

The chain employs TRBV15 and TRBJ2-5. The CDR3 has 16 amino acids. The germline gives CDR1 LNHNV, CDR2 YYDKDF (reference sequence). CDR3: CATSRDRASIQETQYF.

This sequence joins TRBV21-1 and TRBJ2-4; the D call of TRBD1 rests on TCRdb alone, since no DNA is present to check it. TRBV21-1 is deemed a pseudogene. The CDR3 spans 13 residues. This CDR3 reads CAGEGTGRDIQYF.

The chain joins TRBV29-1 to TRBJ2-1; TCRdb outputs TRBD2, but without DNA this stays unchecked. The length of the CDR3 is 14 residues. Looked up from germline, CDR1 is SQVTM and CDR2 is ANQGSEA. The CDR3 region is CSVGTSGRWDEQFF.

CDR3 residues: CSAREVGVDYNEQFF. The rearrangement links TRBV20-1 to TRBJ2-1; TCRdb gives TRBD1 as the D gene, but with no DNA this cannot be confirmed. The CDR3 runs to 15 residues. Germline V CDR1 and CDR2: DFQATT, SNEGSKA (reference sequence).